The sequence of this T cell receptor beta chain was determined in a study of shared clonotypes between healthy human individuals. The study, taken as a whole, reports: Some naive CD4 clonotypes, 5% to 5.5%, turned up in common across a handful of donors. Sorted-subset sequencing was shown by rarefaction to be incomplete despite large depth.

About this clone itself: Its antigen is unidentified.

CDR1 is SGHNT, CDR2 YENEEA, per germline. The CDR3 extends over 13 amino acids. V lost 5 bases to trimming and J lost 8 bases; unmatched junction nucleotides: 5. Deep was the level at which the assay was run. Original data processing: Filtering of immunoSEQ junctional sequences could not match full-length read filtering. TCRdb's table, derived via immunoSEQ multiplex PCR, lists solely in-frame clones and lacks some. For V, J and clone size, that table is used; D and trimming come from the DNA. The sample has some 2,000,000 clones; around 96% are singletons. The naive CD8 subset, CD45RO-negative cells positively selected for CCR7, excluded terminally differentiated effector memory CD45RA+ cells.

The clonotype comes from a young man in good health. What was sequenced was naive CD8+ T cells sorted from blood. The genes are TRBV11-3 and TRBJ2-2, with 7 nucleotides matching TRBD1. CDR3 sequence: CASSHRGVGELFF. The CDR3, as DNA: TGTGCCAGCAGCCACAGGGGTGTAGGGGAGCTGTTTTTT.